Presented here are 13 T cell receptor beta chains from one specimen sequenced in a study of shared clonotypes between healthy human individuals. TCRdb's table, derived via immunoSEQ multiplex PCR, lists solely in-frame clones and lacks some. The sample yields a few hundred thousand clones, around 90% seen once. What was sequenced was memory CD8+ T cells sorted from blood. Sample subset: CD45RO+ cells pooled with CCR7-negative TemRA cells. Receptor source: a young man in good health.

V is TRBV7-6 and J is TRBJ2-7; unclear D gene. The CDR3 is 18 amino acids. Germline-derived CDR1 and CDR2 are SGHVS and FNYEAQ. V was cut by 1 base and J by 2 bases, with 21 bases left in between. The CDR3 reads CASSLDPPSAETTYEQYF. The CDR3 DNA reads as TGTGCCAGCAGCTTAGATCCCCCGTCGGCGGAGACAACCTACGAGCAGTACTTC.

This chain uses TRBV27 with TRBJ2-7; D perhaps matches TRBD1 (5 bases). The V gene's germline CDR1 is MNHEY and CDR2 SMNVEV (reference sequence). V was trimmed by 4 bases and J by 0 bases, leaving 16 bases between them. This CDR3 has 16 amino acids. This CDR3 reads CASSSSWGYSSYEQYF. In DNA form, the CDR3 reads TGTGCCAGCAGTTCCTCGTGGGGCTATAGCTCCTACGAGCAGTACTTC.

The rearrangement uses TRBV4-1 and TRBJ2-2; TRBD2 matches 8 bases. CDR3 length equals 16 residues. Germline-derived CDR1 and CDR2 are MGHRA and YSYEKL. Unmatched junction bases numbered 7, after V lost 3 bases and J lost 4 bases. DNA for the CDR3: TGCGCCAGCAGCCATGACAGCGGGAGCCGCACCGGGGAGCTGTTTTTT. It yields the protein CASSHDSGSRTGELFF.

V is TRBV21-1 and J is TRBJ2-5; TRBD1, the table's D call, was not compared with the DNA. TRBV21-1 constitutes a pseudogene. This CDR3 contains 13 residues. CDR3 sequence reads: CASSRQGQETQYF. DNA for the CDR3: TGTGCCAGCAGCAGGCAGGGCCAAGAGACCCAGTACTTC.

The gene calls are TRBV6-5 and TRBJ2-1, with 10 bases lining up with TRBD2. Germline CDR1 is MNHEY and CDR2 is SVGAGI. V was clipped by 6 bases and J by 5 bases; unmatched bases: 7. The CDR3 is 15 amino acids. In nucleotides, the CDR3 is TGTGCCAGCAGGGCAGCGGGGGGGCCCCACAATGAGCAGTTCTTC. It codes for CASRAAGGPHNEQFF.

The chain employs TRBV7-6 and TRBJ1-1; no reliable D call. The CDR3 length is 13 residues. Trimming cost V 5 bases and J 1 base, with 8 bases left between them. Looked up from germline, CDR1 is SGHVS and CDR2 is FNYEAQ. The DNA for the CDR3 is TGTGCCAGCAGCCCCGGGAGGAACACTGAAGCTTTCTTT. Its translation: CASSPGRNTEAFF.

The chain combines TRBV28 with TRBJ1-2, with 8 bases identical to TRBD1. Trimming took 3 bases from V and 4 from J; bases not matched to a gene: 4. This CDR3 comprises 14 residues. Germline V lookup: CDR1 MDHEN, CDR2 SYDVKM. The CDR3 region is CASSFRTGRYGYTF. The CDR3 DNA reads as TGTGCCAGCAGTTTCCGGACAGGGCGCTATGGCTACACCTTC.

V and J are TRBV6-1 and TRBJ1-2; TRBD1 agrees at 12 bases. The V and J ends lost 6 bases and 4 bases, in that order; junction bases with no gene match: 6. CDR1 MNHNS and CDR2 SASEGT come from the germline V gene. There are 15 residues in the CDR3. The CDR3 nucleotides are TGTGCCAGCAGCTGGGGGACAGGGGGCGCCTATGGCTACACCTTC. It specifies CASSWGTGGAYGYTF.

CDR3 protein: CASSLRQGSPEGTQYF. The CDR3 nucleotides read TGTGCCAGCAGTTTAAGACAGGGCTCTCCGGAGGGGACCCAGTACTTC. The gene calls are TRBV27 and TRBJ2-5; a possible D gene is TRBD1 (7 bases). This CDR3 has 16 amino acids. Between the trimmed V and J ends, which lost 2 bases and 7 bases, there was a span of 20 bases. Germline CDR1 and CDR2: MNHEY and SMNVEV (reference sequence).

The chain uses TRBV5-4 and TRBJ2-2, with a tentative D call TRBD2 (5 bases). Trimming left V 3 bases short and J 2 bases short, with 8 bases between. CDR3 length: 14 residues. CDR1 and CDR2 (germline): SGHNT, YYREEE (reference sequence). The CDR3 protein is CASSSRDNTGELFF. CDR3 DNA: TGTGCCAGCAGCTCCCGGGATAACACCGGGGAGCTGTTTTTT.

This chain uses TRBV27 with TRBJ2-7; possibly TRBD2 for D (6 bases). Germline V gives CDR1 MNHEY, CDR2 SMNVEV (reference sequence). V was trimmed by 5 bases and J by 7 bases, leaving 21 bases between them. This CDR3 is 15 amino acids long. Written as DNA, the CDR3 is TGTGCCAGCAGTCCATATAGCGGTACGTCTGGAGAGCAGTACTTC. Translated: CASSPYSGTSGEQYF.

The rearrangement links TRBV29-1 to TRBJ2-7; D is ambiguous. This CDR3 has 13 amino acids. The ends were cut back, 0 bases at V and 2 bases at J, with 8 bases in the middle. CDR1 is SQVTM and CDR2 is ANQGSEA in the germline V gene. CDR3 DNA: TGCAGCGTTGAAGATTTGGTAACCTACGAGCAGTACTTC. This gives the protein CSVEDLVTYEQYF.

Comment on this clone: Different DNA sequences within this sample yield the same CDR3. The V call is TRBV9, the J call TRBJ1-2, with D unclear. CDR1 and CDR2 from the germline V gene are SGDLS and YYNGEE. V lost 0 bases and J lost 1, with 7 bases in between. This CDR3 spans 14 amino acids. The CDR3, as DNA: TGTGCCAGCAGCGTAGCAGGTGGTAACTATGGCTACACCTTC. Its translation: CASSVAGGNYGYTF.